This T cell receptor beta chain came from a study of cytomegalovirus exposure and HLA in healthy donors. General study results and limits: A highly shared variant cluster was judged a likely technical artifact.

A multiplex PCR was run with 60 Vbeta primers and 13 Jbeta primers. Profiled with immunoSEQ multiplex PCR; TCRdb holds only in-frame clones, not every one. The sample holds roughly 160,000 clones, 85% seen once. The CDR3 is made up of 14 amino acids. The V and J ends lost 0 bases and 4 bases respectively, with 12 bases between them. Germline assignment: CDR1 GTSNPN and CDR2 SVGIG (reference sequence). The sample holds a few counts of this clone. Its antigen remains unknown. Sequences were obtained from PBMCs. The genes are TRBV30 and TRBJ1-1, with D perhaps matching TRBD1 (5 bases). The clonotype originates from a boy younger than 10 in good health and CMV-seronegative. The CDR3 region has the DNA TGTGCCTGGAGTGTACGAAGGGGATCCACTGAAGCTTTCTTT. It specifies CAWSVRRGSTEAFF.